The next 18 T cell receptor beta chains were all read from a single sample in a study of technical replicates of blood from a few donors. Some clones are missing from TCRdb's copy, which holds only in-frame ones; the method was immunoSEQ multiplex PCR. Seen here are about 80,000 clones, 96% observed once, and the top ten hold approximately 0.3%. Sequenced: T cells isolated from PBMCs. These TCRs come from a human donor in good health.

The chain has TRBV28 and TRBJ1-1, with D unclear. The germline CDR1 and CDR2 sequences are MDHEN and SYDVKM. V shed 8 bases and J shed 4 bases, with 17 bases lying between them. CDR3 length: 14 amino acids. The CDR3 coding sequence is TGTGCCAGCGAGGGTGGGCCAATCCTCACTGAAGCTTTCTTT. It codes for CASEGGPILTEAFF. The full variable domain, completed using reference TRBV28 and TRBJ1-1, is DVKVTQSSRYLVKRTGEKVFLECVQDMDHENMFWYRQDPGLGLRLIYFSYDVKMKEKGDIPEGYSVSREKKERFSLILESASTNQTSMYLCASEGGPILTEAFFGQGTRLTVV.

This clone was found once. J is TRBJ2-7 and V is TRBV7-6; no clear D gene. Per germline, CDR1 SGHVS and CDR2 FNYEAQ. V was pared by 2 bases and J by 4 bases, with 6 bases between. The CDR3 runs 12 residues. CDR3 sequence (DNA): TGTGCCAGCAGCTTAAGCATTTACGAGCAGTACTTC. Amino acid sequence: CASSLSIYEQYF.

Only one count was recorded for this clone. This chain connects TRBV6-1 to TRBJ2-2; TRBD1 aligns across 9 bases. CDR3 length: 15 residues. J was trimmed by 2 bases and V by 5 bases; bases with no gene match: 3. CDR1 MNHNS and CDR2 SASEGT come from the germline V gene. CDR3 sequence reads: CASSRTGVNTGELFF. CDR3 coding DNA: TGTGCCAGCAGTAGGACAGGGGTTAACACCGGGGAGCTGTTTTTT.

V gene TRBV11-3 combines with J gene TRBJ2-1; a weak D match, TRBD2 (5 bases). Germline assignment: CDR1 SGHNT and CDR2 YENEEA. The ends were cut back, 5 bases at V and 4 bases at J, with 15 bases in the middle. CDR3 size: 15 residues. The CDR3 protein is CASSLGGSVYNEQFF. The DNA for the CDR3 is TGTGCCAGCAGCCTGGGCGGGTCGGTGTACAATGAGCAGTTCTTC.

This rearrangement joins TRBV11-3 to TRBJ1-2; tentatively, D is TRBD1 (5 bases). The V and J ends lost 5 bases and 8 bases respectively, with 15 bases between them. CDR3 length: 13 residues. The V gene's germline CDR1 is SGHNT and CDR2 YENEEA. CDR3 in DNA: TGTGCCAGCAGCCTTGGGGCAGGCGGCGGCTACACCTTC. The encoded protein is CASSLGAGGGYTF.

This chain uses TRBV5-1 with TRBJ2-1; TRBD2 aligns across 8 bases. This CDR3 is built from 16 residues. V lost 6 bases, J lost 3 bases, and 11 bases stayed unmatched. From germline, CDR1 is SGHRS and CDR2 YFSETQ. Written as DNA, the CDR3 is TGCGCCAGCAACTTAGCGGGACTTGTCCGCTACAATGAGCAGTTCTTC. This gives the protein CASNLAGLVRYNEQFF.

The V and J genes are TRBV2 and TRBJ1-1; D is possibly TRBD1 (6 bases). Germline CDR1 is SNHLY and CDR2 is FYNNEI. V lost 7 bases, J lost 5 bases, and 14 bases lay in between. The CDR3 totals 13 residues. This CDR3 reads CASKWTAHTEAFF. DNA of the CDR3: TGTGCCAGCAAGTGGACAGCTCATACTGAAGCTTTCTTT.

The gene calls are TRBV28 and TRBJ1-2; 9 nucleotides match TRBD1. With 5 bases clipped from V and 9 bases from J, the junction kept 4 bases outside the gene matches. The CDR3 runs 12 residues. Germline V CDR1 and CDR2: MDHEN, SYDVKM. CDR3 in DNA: TGTGCCAGCAGTGGACAGGGGTTCAGCTACACCTTC. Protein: CASSGQGFSYTF.

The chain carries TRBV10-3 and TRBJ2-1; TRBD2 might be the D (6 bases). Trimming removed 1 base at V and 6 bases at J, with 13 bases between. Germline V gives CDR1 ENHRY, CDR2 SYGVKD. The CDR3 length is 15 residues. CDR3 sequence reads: CAISELGGPFNEQFF. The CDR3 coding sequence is TGTGCCATCAGTGAGTTAGGAGGGCCTTTCAATGAGCAGTTCTTC.

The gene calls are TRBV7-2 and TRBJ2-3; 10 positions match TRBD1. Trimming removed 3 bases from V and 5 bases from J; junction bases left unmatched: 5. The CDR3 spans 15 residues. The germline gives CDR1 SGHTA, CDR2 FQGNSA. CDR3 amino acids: CASSLGDRGGDTQYF. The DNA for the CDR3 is TGTGCCAGCAGCTTGGGGGACAGGGGAGGAGATACGCAGTATTTT.

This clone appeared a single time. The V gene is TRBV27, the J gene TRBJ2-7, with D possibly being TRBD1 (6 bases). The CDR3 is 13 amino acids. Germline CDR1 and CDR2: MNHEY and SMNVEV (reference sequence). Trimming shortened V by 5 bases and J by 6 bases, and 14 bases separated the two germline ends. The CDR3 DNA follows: TGTGCCAGCAGTATGGGACACAGCTCCGAGCAGTACTTC. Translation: CASSMGHSSEQYF.

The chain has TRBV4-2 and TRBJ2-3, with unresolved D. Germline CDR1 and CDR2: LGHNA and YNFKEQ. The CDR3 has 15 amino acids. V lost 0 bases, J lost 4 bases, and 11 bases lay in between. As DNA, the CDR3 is TGTGCCAGCAGCCAAGAAAAAGCTCGCCCAGATACGCAGTATTTT. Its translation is CASSQEKARPDTQYF.

In nucleotides, the CDR3 is TGTGCCAGCAGCTTGGACAGTTTTTACAATGAGCAGTTCTTC. It yields the protein CASSLDSFYNEQFF. The chain carries TRBV5-5 and TRBJ2-1, with D uncertain. CDR3 length equals 14 residues. CDR1 is SGHKS and CDR2 is YYEKEE in the germline V gene (reference sequence). Deletions cut 0 bases from V and 4 bases from J, with 8 bases between.

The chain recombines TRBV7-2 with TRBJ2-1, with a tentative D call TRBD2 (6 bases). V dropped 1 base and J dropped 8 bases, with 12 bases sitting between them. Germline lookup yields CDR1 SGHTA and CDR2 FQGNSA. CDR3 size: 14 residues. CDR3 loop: CASSLGLAKDEQFF. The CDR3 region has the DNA TGTGCCAGCAGCTTAGGGCTAGCGAAAGATGAGCAGTTCTTC.

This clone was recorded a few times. CDR3 bases: TGCGCCAGCAGCACCGGACTGAACACCGGGGAGCTGTTTTTT. Protein product: CASSTGLNTGELFF. This chain uses TRBV5-1 with TRBJ2-2; D perhaps matches TRBD2 (5 bases). The CDR3 covers 14 residues. Trimming left V 4 bases short and J 1 base short, with 8 bases between. CDR1 is SGHRS and CDR2 is YFSETQ in the germline V gene. Based on the CDR3 plus reference TRBV5-1 and TRBJ2-2, the full variable domain is KAGVTQTPRYLIKTRGQQVTLSCSPISGHRSVSWYQQTPGQGLQFLFEYFSETQRNKGNFPGRFSGRQFSNSRSEMNVSTLELGDSALYLCASSTGLNTGELFFGEGSRLTVL.

DNA for the CDR3: TGTGCCAGCAGTTTAATTGTCGGCTACAATGAGCAGTTCTTC. Amino acids: CASSLIVGYNEQFF. The rearrangement uses TRBV27 and TRBJ2-1; no clear D gene. Trimming left V 2 bases short and J 3 bases short, with 8 bases between. The CDR3 consists of 14 residues. CDR1 and CDR2 from the germline V gene are MNHEY and SMNVEV (reference sequence).

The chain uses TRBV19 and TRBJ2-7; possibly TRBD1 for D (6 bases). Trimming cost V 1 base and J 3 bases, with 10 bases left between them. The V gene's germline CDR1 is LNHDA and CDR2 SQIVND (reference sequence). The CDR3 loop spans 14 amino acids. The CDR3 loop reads CASSIGQAFYEQYF. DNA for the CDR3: TGTGCCAGTAGTATAGGACAGGCTTTCTACGAGCAGTACTTC. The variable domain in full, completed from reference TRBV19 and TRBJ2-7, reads DGGITQSPKYLFRKEGQNVTLSCEQNLNHDAMYWYRQDPGQGLRLIYYSQIVNDFQKGDIAEGYSVSREKKESFPLTVTSAQKNPTAFYLCASSIGQAFYEQYFGPGTRLTVT.

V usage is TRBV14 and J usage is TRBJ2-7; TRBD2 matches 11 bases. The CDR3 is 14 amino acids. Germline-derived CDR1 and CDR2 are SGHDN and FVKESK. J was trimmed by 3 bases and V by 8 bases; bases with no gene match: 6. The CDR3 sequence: CASAGGLAVYEQYF. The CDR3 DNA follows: TGTGCCAGCGCCGGGGGACTAGCGGTCTACGAGCAGTACTTC.